This record looks at one T cell receptor (beta chain) sequence and its context. The investigators reverse transcribed all of the isolated RNA, so they sequenced expressed TCRB transcripts. Reads from naive, central memory and regulatory T cell samples averaged around 3.6 million. Using immunoSEQ multiplex PCR, the repertoire was profiled, and TCRdb retains in-frame clones only, with some absent. The sample shows 850,000 to 900,000 clones, 17% of them seen only once. Sorting of CD4+ naive, central memory, regulatory and stem cell-like memory cells was performed via CD45RO/CCR7/CD25/CD127/CD95/CD27. Trimming pared 3 bases from V and 3 bases from J, leaving 8 bases between. The CDR3 totals 13 residues. Germline CDR1 and CDR2: LNHDA and SQIVND (reference sequence). This sample is part of a study of beta chain features in type 1 diabetes.

V gene TRBV19 combines with J gene TRBJ1-2, with D possibly TRBD1 on 6 matching bases. Source material: naive CD4+ T cells from blood. The sequence was collected from a woman aged 18-29 years in good health. In DNA, the CDR3 is TGTGCCAGTAGTATGGACAGCTACTATGGCTACACCTTC. As protein: CASSMDSYYGYTF.